This is a list of T cell receptor beta chains from one sample in a study of blood T cell repertoires in COVID-19. Here immunoSEQ multiplex PCR was the method, and the copy in TCRdb shows in-frame clones only, minus some. The sample includes 300,000 to 400,000 clones, about 88% of them seen just once. The sample consisted of peripheral blood. These TCRs come from a human donor in a cohort sampled during active COVID-19. The CDR3 runs from the conserved cysteine through the conserved F or W. A D gene is named only where the DNA matches it firmly. Expanded clones get a size class; other rows say once, few or many, or leave the size out.

TRBV2	few	TRBJ2-5	TRBD2	CASGGEGETQYF	TGTGCCAGCGGCGGGGAGGGGGAGACCCAGTACTTC
TRBV2	once	TRBJ2-3	-	CASSEPGPALTDTQYF	TGTGCCAGCAGTGAACCAGGGCCAGCCCTCACAGATACGCAGTATTTT
TRBV29-1	-	TRBJ1-2	-	CSVDKGDGYTF	TGCAGCGTTGATAAGGGGGATGGCTACACCTTC
TRBV28	-	TRBJ2-7	-	CASMYAGAREQYF	TGTGCCAGCATGTATGCGGGGGCTCGGGAGCAGTACTTC
TRBV2	-	TRBJ2-3	TRBD1	CASSAQGQGQYNF	TGTGCCAGCAGCGCCCAAGGACAGGGTCAGTACAATTTT
TRBV4-2	-	TRBJ2-3	TRBD2	CASSQDPPGGPRDTQYF	TGTGCCAGCAGCCAAGATCCCCCGGGGGGGCCTCGGGATACGCAGTATTTT
TRBV2	-	TRBJ1-1	-	CASNAREVAFF	TGTGCCAGCAATGCAAGAGAAGTGGCTTTCTTT
TRBV3-1/TRBV3-2	few	TRBJ2-5	-	CASSRPVTQETQYF	TGTGCCAGCAGCCGGCCCGTTACCCAAGAGACCCAGTACTTC
TRBV2	-	TRBJ2-5	-	CASGRGYQETQYF	TGTGCCAGCGGGAGGGGGTACCAAGAGACCCAGTACTTC
TRBV12-3/TRBV12-4	-	TRBJ1-2	TRBD1	CASRPGQGNGYTF	TGTGCCAGCAGACCTGGACAGGGGAACGGCTACACCTTC
TRBV7-9	-	TRBJ1-2	-	CASSRGTNYGYTF	TGTGCCAGCAGCCGAGGGACTAACTATGGCTACACCTTC